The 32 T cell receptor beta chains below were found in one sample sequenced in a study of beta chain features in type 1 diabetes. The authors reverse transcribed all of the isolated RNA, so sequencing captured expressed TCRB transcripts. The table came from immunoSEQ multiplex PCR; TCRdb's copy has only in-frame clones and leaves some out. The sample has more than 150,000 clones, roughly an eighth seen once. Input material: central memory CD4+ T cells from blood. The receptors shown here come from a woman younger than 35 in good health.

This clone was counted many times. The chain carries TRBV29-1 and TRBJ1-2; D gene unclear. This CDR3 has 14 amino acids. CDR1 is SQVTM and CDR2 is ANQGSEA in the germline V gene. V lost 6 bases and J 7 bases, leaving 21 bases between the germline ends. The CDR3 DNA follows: TGCAGCGTATGGGAGGCGGGGTTCGGTCTTGGCTACACCTTC. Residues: CSVWEAGFGLGYTF.

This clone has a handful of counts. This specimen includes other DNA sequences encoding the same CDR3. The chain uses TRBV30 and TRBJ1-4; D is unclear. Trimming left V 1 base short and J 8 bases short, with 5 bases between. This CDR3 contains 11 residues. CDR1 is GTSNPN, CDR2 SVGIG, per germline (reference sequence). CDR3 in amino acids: CAWSALEKLFF. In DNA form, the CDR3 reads TGTGCCTGGAGTGCGCTAGAAAAACTGTTTTTT.

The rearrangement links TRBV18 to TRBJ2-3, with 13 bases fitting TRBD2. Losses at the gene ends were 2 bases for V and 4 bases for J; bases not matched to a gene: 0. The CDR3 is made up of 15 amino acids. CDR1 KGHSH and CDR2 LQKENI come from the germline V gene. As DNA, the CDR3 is TGTGCCAGCTCACCAACTAGCGGGAGGGCAGATACGCAGTATTTT. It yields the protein CASSPTSGRADTQYF.

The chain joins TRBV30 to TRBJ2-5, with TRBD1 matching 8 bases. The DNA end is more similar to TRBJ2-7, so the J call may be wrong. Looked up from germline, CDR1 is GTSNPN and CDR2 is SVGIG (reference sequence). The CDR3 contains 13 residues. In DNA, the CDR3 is TGTGCCTGCCGACAGGGGACCTATTACGAGCAGTACTTC. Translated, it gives CACRQGTYYEQYF.

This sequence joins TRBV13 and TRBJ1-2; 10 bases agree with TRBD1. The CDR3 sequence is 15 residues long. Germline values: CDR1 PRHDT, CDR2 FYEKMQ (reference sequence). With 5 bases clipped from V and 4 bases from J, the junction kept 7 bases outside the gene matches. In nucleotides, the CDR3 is TGTGCCAGCAGCATCGGGACAGGGGTTAGCTATGGCTACACCTTC. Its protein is CASSIGTGVSYGYTF.

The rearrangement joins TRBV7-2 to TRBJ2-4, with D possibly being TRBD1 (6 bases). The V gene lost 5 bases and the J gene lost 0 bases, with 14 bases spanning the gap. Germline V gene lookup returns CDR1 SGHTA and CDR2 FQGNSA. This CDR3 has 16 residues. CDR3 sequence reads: CASSNRDSLAKNIQYF. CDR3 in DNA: TGTGCCAGCAGCAACAGGGATAGCCTAGCCAAAAACATTCAGTACTTC.

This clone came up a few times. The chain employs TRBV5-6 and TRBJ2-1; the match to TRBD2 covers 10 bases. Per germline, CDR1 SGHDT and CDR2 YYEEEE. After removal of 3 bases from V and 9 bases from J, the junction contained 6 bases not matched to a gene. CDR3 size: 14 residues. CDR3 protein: CASSSASGSGEQFF. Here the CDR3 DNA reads TGTGCCAGCAGCTCGGCTAGCGGGAGTGGTGAGCAGTTCTTC.

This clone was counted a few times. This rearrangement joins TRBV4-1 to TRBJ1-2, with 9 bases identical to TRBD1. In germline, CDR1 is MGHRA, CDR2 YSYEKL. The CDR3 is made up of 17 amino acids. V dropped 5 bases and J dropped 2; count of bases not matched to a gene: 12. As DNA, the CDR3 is TGCGCCAGCAGCGGCCGAACAGGGGGCATATCGAACTATGGCTACACCTTC. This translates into CASSGRTGGISNYGYTF.

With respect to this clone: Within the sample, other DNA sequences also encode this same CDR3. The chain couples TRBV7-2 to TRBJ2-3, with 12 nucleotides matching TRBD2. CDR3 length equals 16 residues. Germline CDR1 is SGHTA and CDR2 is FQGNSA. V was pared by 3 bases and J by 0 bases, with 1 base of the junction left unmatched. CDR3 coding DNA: TGTGCCAGCAGCTTGGGGACTAGCGGGAGCACAGATACGCAGTATTTT. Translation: CASSLGTSGSTDTQYF.

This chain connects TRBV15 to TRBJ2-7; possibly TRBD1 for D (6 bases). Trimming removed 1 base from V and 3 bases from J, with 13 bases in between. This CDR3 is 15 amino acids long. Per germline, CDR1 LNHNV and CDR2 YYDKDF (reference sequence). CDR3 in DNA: TGTGCCACCAGCAGAGGTGGGGGCACCAGCTACGAGCAGTACTTC. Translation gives CATSRGGGTSYEQYF.

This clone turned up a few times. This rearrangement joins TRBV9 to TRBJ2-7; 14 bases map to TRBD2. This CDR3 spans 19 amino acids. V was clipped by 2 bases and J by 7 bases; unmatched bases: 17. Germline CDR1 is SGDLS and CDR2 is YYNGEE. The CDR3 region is CASSVDQGTSGSRLDEQYF. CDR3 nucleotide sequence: TGTGCCAGCAGCGTGGACCAGGGGACTAGCGGGAGTAGATTGGATGAGCAGTACTTC.

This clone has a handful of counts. Written as DNA, the CDR3 is TGTGCCTGGAGGGGGCCGGGAGGGGATCGAGAGACCCAGTACTTC. Amino acids: CAWRGPGGDRETQYF. The chain recombines TRBV30 with TRBJ2-5; 8 positions match TRBD2. CDR1 GTSNPN and CDR2 SVGIG come from the germline V gene (reference sequence). The CDR3 contains 15 residues. With 3 bases clipped from V and 4 bases from J, the junction kept 10 bases outside the gene matches.

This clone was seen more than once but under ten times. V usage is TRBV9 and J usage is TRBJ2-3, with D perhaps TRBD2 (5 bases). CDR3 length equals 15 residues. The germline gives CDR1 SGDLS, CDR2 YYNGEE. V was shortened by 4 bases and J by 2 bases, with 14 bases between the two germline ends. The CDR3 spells CASSYLGGLTDTQYF. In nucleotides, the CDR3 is TGTGCCAGCAGCTACCTCGGCGGGCTCACAGATACGCAGTATTTT. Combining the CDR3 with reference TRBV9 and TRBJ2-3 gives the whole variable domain DSGVTQTPKHLITATGQRVTLRCSPRSGDLSVYWYQQSLDQGLQFLIQYYNGEERAKGNILERFSAQQFPDLHSELNLSSLELGDSALYFCASSYLGGLTDTQYFGPGTRLTVL.

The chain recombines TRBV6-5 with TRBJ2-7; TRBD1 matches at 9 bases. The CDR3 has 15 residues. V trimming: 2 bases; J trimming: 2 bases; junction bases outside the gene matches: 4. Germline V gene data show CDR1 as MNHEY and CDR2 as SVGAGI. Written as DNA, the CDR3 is TGTGCCAGCAGTTACGCCGGGACAGGGACCTACGAGCAGTACTTC. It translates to CASSYAGTGTYEQYF.

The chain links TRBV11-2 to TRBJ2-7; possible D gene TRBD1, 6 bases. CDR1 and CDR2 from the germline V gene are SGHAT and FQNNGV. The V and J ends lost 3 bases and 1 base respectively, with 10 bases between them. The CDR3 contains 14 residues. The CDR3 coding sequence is TGTGCCAGCAGCTTGGGCGGACAGTCCTACGAGCAGTACTTC. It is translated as CASSLGGQSYEQYF.

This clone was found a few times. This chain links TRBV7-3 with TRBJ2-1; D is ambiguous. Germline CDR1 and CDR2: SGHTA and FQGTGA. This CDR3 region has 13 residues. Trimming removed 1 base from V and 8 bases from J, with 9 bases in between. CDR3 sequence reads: CASSLSALDEQFF. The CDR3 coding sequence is TGTGCCAGCAGCTTAAGTGCTTTAGATGAGCAGTTCTTC.

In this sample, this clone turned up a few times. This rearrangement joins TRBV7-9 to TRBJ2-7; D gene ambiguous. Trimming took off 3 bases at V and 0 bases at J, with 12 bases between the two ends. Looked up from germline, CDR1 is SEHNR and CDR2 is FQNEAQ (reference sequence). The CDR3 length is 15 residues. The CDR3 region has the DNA TGTGCCAGCAGCTTGAGGAGTCTAAGCTCCTACGAGCAGTACTTC. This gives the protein CASSLRSLSSYEQYF.

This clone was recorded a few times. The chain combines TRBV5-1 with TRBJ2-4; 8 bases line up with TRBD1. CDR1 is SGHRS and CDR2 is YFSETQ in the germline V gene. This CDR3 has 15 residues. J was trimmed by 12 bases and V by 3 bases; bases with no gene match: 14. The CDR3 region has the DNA TGCGCCAGCAGCTGGGGACAGGCCCTGGGTGAAGGTCAGTACTTC. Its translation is CASSWGQALGEGQYF.

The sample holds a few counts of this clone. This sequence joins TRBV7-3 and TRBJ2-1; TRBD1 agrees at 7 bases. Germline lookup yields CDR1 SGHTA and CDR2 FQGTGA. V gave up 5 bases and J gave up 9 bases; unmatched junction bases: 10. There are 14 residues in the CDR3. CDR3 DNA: TGTGCCAGCAGCATCAAGGGGGCTCGGGGTGAGCAGTTCTTC. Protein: CASSIKGARGEQFF. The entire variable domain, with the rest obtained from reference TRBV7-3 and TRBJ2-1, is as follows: GAGVSQTPSNKVTEKGKYVELRCDPISGHTALYWYRQSLGQGPEFLIYFQGTGAADDSGLPNDRFFAVRPEGSVSTLKIQRTERGDSAVYLCASSIKGARGEQFFGPGTRLTVL.

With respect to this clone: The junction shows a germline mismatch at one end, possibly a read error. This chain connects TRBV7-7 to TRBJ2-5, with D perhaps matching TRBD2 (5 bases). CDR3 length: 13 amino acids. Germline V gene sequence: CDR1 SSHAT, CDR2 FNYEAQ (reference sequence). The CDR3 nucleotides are TGTGCTAGCAGCTCCCGGAGGCAGAAGTCCCAGTACTTC. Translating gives CASSSRRQKSQYF.

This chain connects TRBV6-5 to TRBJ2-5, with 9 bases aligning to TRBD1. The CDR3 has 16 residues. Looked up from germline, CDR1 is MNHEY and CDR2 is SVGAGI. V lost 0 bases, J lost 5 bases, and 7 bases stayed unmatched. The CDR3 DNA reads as TGTGCCAGCAGTTACTCGAACAGGGGGCTAGGGGAGACCCAGTACTTC. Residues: CASSYSNRGLGETQYF.

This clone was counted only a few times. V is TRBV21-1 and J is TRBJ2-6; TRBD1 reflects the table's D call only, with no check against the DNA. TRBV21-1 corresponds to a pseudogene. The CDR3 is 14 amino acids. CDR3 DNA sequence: TGTGCCAGCAGCATTGGGCCTGGGGCCAACGTCCTGACTTTC. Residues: CASSIGPGANVLTF.

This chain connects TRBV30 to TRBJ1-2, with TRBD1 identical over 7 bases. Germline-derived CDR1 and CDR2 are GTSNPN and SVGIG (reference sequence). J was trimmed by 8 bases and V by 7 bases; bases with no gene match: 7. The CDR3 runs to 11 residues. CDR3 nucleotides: TGTGCCTCCCGGGACAGAAGGGGCTACACCTTC. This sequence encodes CASRDRRGYTF.

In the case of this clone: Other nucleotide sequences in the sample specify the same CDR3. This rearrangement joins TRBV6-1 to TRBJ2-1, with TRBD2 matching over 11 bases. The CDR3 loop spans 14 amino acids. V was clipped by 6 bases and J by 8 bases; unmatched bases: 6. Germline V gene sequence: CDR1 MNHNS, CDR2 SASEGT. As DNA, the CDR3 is TGTGCCAGCAGGATAGCGGGAGGGCCTGATGAGCAGTTCTTC. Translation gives CASRIAGGPDEQFF.

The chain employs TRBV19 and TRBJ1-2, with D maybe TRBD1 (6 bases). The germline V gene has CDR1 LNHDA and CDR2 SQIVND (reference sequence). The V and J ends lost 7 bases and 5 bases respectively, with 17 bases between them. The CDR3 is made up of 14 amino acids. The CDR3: CASTSTGTLYGYTF. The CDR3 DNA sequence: TGTGCCAGTACCTCCACAGGGACCCTTTATGGCTACACCTTC.

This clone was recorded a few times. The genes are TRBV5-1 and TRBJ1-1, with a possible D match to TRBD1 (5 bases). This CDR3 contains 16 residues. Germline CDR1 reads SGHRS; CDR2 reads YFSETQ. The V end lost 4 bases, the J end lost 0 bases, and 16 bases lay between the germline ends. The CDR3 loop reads CASSLTSTAVNTEAFF. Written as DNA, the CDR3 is TGCGCCAGCAGCCTAACTTCGACAGCTGTGAACACTGAAGCTTTCTTT.

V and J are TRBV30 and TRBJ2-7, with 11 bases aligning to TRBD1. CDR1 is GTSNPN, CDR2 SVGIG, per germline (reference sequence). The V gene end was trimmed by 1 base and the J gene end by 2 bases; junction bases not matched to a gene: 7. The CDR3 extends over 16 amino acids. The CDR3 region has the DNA TGTGCCTGGAGTGGACACCCGGGACAGGGGGCCTACGAGCAGTACTTC. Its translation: CAWSGHPGQGAYEQYF.

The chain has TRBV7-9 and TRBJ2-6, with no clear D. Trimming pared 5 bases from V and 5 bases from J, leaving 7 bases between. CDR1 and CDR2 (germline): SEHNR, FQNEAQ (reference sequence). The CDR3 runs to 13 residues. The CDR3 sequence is CASSLSWANVLTF. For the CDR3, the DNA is TGTGCCAGCAGCCTCTCCTGGGCCAACGTCCTGACTTTC.

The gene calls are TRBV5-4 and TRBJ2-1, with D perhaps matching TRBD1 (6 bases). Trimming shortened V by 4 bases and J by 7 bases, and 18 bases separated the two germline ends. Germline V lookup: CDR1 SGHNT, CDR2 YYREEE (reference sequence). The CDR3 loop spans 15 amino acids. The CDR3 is CASSQDGTLGNEQFF. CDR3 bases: TGTGCCAGCAGCCAAGACGGGACACTGGGGAATGAGCAGTTCTTC. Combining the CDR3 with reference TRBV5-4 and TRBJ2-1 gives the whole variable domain ETGVTQSPTHLIKTRGQQVTLRCSSQSGHNTVSWYQQALGQGPQFIFQYYREEENGRGNFPPRFSGLQFPNYSSELNVNALELDDSALYLCASSQDGTLGNEQFFGPGTRLTVL.

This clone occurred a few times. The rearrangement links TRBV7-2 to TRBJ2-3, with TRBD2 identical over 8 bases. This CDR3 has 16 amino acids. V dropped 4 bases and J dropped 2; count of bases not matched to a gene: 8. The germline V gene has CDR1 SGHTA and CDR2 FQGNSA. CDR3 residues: CASSSRGGGSTDTQYF. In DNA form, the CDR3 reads TGTGCCAGCAGCTCCCGGGGGGGAGGATCCACAGATACGCAGTATTTT.

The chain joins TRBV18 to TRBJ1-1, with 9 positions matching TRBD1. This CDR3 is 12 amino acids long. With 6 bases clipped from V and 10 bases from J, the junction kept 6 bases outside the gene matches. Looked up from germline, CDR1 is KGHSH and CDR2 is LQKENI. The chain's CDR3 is CASSTDRGAAFF. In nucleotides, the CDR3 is TGTGCCAGCTCCACCGACAGGGGGGCAGCTTTCTTT.

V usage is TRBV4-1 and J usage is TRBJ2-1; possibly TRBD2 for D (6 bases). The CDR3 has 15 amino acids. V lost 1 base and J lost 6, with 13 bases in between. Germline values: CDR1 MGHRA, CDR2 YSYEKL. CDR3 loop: CASSQAGVKSNEQFF. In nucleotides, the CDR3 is TGCGCCAGCAGCCAAGCGGGAGTTAAGAGCAATGAGCAGTTCTTC.